Presented here are 24 T cell receptor beta chains from one specimen sequenced in a study of response to subunit inactivated influenza vaccine. One entry per CDR3 protein results from TCRdb running MiXCR on the RT-PCR reads. This sample has 280,000 or so distinct CDR3 sequences, with around a fifth found just once. The input for sequencing was PBMCs from blood, taken 21 months after vaccination. These receptors all come from a man aged 50 to 69 who received an inactivated influenza vaccine.

J is TRBJ2-3 and V is TRBV7-2; the match to TRBD1 covers 11 bases. V shed 6 bases and J 6 bases; nucleotides not matched to a gene: 8. The germline gives CDR1 SGHTA, CDR2 FQGNSA. The CDR3 loop spans 15 amino acids. The CDR3 region has the DNA TGTGCCAGCAGTTCGGACAGGGGGCCACGGGATACGCAGTATTTT. Its protein product is CASSSDRGPRDTQYF.

The rearrangement links TRBV2 to TRBJ1-1; possibly TRBD1 for D (5 bases). This CDR3 is built from 14 residues. The V and J ends lost 3 bases and 0 bases respectively, with 8 bases between them. Germline CDR1 and CDR2: SNHLY and FYNNEI. The CDR3 DNA is TGTGCCAGCAGTGATCGCAGGGTGAACACTGAAGCTTTCTTT. Its protein product is CASSDRRVNTEAFF.

This clonotype was counted between two and nine times. CDR3 in DNA: TGCAGTGCTAAGGGGGGAGGAGGGCGAGGAGCTTTCTTT. Protein: CSAKGGGGRGAFF. V and J are TRBV20-1 and TRBJ1-1, with TRBD1 as a possible D gene (6 bases). Germline CDR1 is DFQATT and CDR2 is SNEGSKA (reference sequence). CDR3 length equals 13 residues. V dropped 4 bases and J dropped 10 bases, with 19 bases sitting between them.

The rearrangement joins TRBV7-2 to TRBJ1-2; 9 bases line up with TRBD1. The length of the CDR3 is 17 residues. Germline CDR1 is SGHTA and CDR2 is FQGNSA. Germline trimming cut 4 bases from V and 4 bases from J; bases unmatched to any gene: 13. The CDR3 reads CASSSRTGTGLSYGYTF. The CDR3 nucleotides read TGTGCCAGCAGCTCAAGGACTGGGACAGGGCTGAGCTATGGCTACACCTTC.

The chain joins TRBV29-1 to TRBJ2-3; a weak D match, TRBD2 (5 bases). Germline assignment: CDR1 SQVTM and CDR2 ANQGSEA. The CDR3 covers 12 residues. The V gene lost 7 bases and the J gene lost 7 bases, with 15 bases spanning the gap. In nucleotides, the CDR3 is TGCAGCGCCGAGCGGTCTAGAAATACGCAGTATTTT. It codes for CSAERSRNTQYF.

This clonotype appeared a few times. This chain links TRBV5-1 with TRBJ2-3; 9 bases are shared with TRBD2. The V segment lost 1 base and the J segment 4 bases; nucleotides outside the gene matches: 7. CDR1 is SGHRS and CDR2 is YFSETQ in the germline V gene. This CDR3 has 16 residues. The CDR3: CASSLIGGGASDTQYF. The CDR3 nucleotides read TGCGCCAGCAGCTTGATCGGCGGGGGGGCATCAGATACGCAGTATTTT.

This clonotype was found a few times. This chain joins TRBV28 and TRBJ2-5; TRBD1 agrees at 7 bases. This CDR3 region has 19 residues. With 3 bases clipped from V and 0 bases from J, the junction kept 16 bases outside the gene matches. From germline, CDR1 is MDHEN and CDR2 SYDVKM. In DNA, the CDR3 is TGTGCCAGCAGTTTTTGGTCGGGGACAGATGCCCTCGACCAAGAGACCCAGTACTTC. It encodes CASSFWSGTDALDQETQYF.

Only a few counts were recorded for this clonotype. The chain recombines TRBV15 with TRBJ1-3; D gene uncertain. V was cut by 0 bases and J by 3 bases, with 6 bases left in between. Germline V gives CDR1 LNHNV, CDR2 YYDKDF (reference sequence). The CDR3 runs 14 residues. As DNA, the CDR3 is TGTGCCACCAGCAGAGACCCCCTTGGAAACACCATATATTTT. It is translated as CATSRDPLGNTIYF.

This clonotype was seen ten or more times. The V and J genes are TRBV28 and TRBJ1-2; no reliable D call. Germline V gene data show CDR1 as MDHEN and CDR2 as SYDVKM. The CDR3 is 12 residues long. Trimming cost V 7 bases and J 9 bases, with 15 bases left between them. In DNA, the CDR3 is TGTGCCAGCACCTCTGGGTCTCTACGCTACACCTTC. Translating gives CASTSGSLRYTF.

V is TRBV10-3 and J is TRBJ2-1; D assignment may be TRBD1 or TRBD2 (5 bases each). Germline V gene sequence: CDR1 ENHRY, CDR2 SYGVKD. V lost 6 bases and J 4 bases, leaving 22 bases between the germline ends. The CDR3 length is 17 residues. CDR3 in amino acids: CAIRSNARGVGYNEQFF. In DNA, the CDR3 is TGTGCCATCAGGTCTAATGCAAGAGGGGTGGGGTACAATGAGCAGTTCTTC.

V and J are TRBV19 and TRBJ1-1; D might be TRBD1 (5 bases). V was trimmed by 3 bases and J by 1 base, leaving 12 bases between them. Germline V gene sequence: CDR1 LNHDA, CDR2 SQIVND (reference sequence). The CDR3 is 15 amino acids. DNA for the CDR3: TGTGCCAGTAGTATGCTCTGGGGCGCGAACACTGAAGCTTTCTTT. Its protein product is CASSMLWGANTEAFF.

This clonotype was counted many times. J is TRBJ2-3 and V is TRBV27, with D perhaps being TRBD1 or TRBD2 (5 bases each). This CDR3 comprises 13 residues. CDR1 and CDR2 (germline): MNHEY, SMNVEV (reference sequence). The V end lost 3 bases, the J end lost 10 bases, and 14 bases lay between the germline ends. The CDR3 is CASSFGTARAQYF. The CDR3 DNA reads as TGTGCCAGCAGTTTCGGGACGGCGAGGGCGCAGTATTTT.

The chain couples TRBV6-5 to TRBJ1-1; 7 positions match TRBD1. Germline CDR1 and CDR2: MNHEY and SVGAGI. Germline trimming cut 2 bases from V and 2 bases from J; bases unmatched to any gene: 11. The CDR3 spans 17 residues. The chain's CDR3 is CASSYTWPGQKNTEAFF. The CDR3 nucleotides read TGTGCCAGCAGTTACACATGGCCGGGACAGAAAAACACTGAAGCTTTCTTT.

This clonotype was picked up a small number of times. V usage is TRBV7-2 and J usage is TRBJ2-5; D might be TRBD2 (5 bases). V lost 2 bases and J lost 2, with 6 bases in between. CDR1 is SGHTA and CDR2 is FQGNSA in the germline V gene. The CDR3 runs to 13 residues. In DNA form, the CDR3 reads TGTGCCAGCAGCTTATGGGAGCAAGAGACCCAGTACTTC. This translates into CASSLWEQETQYF. Using reference TRBV7-2 and TRBJ2-5 for the parts outside the CDR3, the full variable domain is GAGVSQSPSNKVTEKGKDVELRCDPISGHTALYWYRQSLGQGLEFLIYFQGNSAPDKSGLPSDRFSAERTGGSVSTLTIQRTQQEDSAVYLCASSLWEQETQYFGPGTRLLVL.

This clonotype has just a few counts. The V gene is TRBV6-5, the J gene TRBJ1-1, with 12 bases matching TRBD1. The CDR3 consists of 14 residues. The ends lost 2 bases at V and 11 bases at J; junction bases unmatched: 6. CDR1 is MNHEY and CDR2 is SVGAGI in the germline V gene. This CDR3 is CASSYGPGQGAAFF. DNA for the CDR3: TGTGCCAGCAGTTACGGTCCGGGACAGGGGGCTGCTTTCTTT.

This clonotype was seen a few times. The chain carries TRBV5-1 and TRBJ2-7; 10 nucleotides line up with TRBD2. With V trimmed by 4 bases and J by 1 base, 5 bases remained unmatched. The CDR3 length is 15 residues. Per the germline V gene, CDR1 is SGHRS and CDR2 is YFSETQ. CDR3 coding DNA: TGCGCCAGCAGCCTAGCGGGAGTTTCTTCCTACGAGCAGTACTTC. Its protein product is CASSLAGVSSYEQYF.

The chain combines TRBV7-9 with TRBJ2-1; D not resolved. Germline assignment: CDR1 SEHNR and CDR2 FQNEAQ (reference sequence). The CDR3 covers 16 residues. The germline V and J ends were trimmed by 3 bases and 5 bases, with 17 bases remaining between them. CDR3 coding DNA: TGTGCCAGCAGCTTCCCGAGTGCTTCCGGCCACAATGAGCAGTTCTTC. This translates into CASSFPSASGHNEQFF.

The rearrangement links TRBV2 to TRBJ2-7; possible D gene TRBD1, 6 bases. Trimming took 6 bases from V and 4 from J, leaving 16 bases between them. CDR3 length: 14 amino acids. In germline, CDR1 is SNHLY, CDR2 FYNNEI. The chain's CDR3 is CASRASGVRYEQYF. The CDR3 DNA sequence: TGTGCCAGCAGGGCCTCAGGGGTGAGGTACGAGCAGTACTTC.

The rearrangement joins TRBV6-2 or TRBV6-3 to TRBJ1-5; D may be TRBD1 (6 bases). The CDR3 length is 15 residues. CDR1 MNHEY and CDR2 SVGEGT come from the germline V gene. Trimming removed 7 bases from V and 2 bases from J, with 15 bases in between. CDR3 nucleotides: TGTGCCAGCACCCAACAGGGAGTTGGCAATCAGCCCCAGCATTTT. It translates to CASTQQGVGNQPQHF.

The V gene is TRBV5-1, the J gene TRBJ2-3, with 7 bases that match TRBD2. The ends lost 0 bases at V and 7 bases at J; junction bases unmatched: 17. The CDR3 runs to 18 residues. Germline CDR1 and CDR2: SGHRS and YFSETQ. As DNA, the CDR3 is TGCGCCAGCAGCTTGGCCGCGGGGGACTCCGTTTTACAGCATACGCAGTATTTT. It is translated as CASSLAAGDSVLQHTQYF. The entire variable domain, with the rest obtained from reference TRBV5-1 and TRBJ2-3, is as follows: KAGVTQTPRYLIKTRGQQVTLSCSPISGHRSVSWYQQTPGQGLQFLFEYFSETQRNKGNFPGRFSGRQFSNSRSEMNVSTLELGDSALYLCASSLAAGDSVLQHTQYFGPGTRLTVL.

The genes are TRBV7-2 and TRBJ2-1, with 15 bases matching TRBD2. V was pared by 4 bases and J by 7 bases, with 2 bases of the junction left unmatched. Germline loops: CDR1 SGHTA, CDR2 FQGNSA. The CDR3 is 15 amino acids. This CDR3 is CASSWGTSGRNEQFF. Written as DNA, the CDR3 is TGTGCCAGCAGCTGGGGGACTAGCGGGAGGAATGAGCAGTTCTTC.

This chain links TRBV5-1 with TRBJ2-7, with TRBD1 matching 9 bases. From germline, CDR1 is SGHRS and CDR2 YFSETQ. With V trimmed by 3 bases and J by 4 bases, 2 bases remained unmatched. CDR3 size: 13 residues. The DNA of the CDR3 is TGCGCCAGCAGCTGGACAGGGGAATACGAGCAGTACTTC. Protein product: CASSWTGEYEQYF.

The V and J genes are TRBV20-1 and TRBJ1-1; 7 nucleotides line up with TRBD1. The V and J ends lost 0 bases and 4 bases, in that order; junction bases with no gene match: 14. Germline CDR1 DFQATT, CDR2 SNEGSKA (reference sequence). The CDR3 is 17 residues long. CDR3 protein: CSARDFDRAWVGTEAFF. CDR3 DNA: TGCAGTGCTAGAGATTTCGACAGGGCCTGGGTTGGCACTGAAGCTTTCTTT.

The gene calls are TRBV21-1 and TRBJ1-5; the table names TRBD1, a call not compared with the DNA. TRBV21-1 is an annotated pseudogene. This CDR3 region has 17 residues. Here the CDR3 reads CASGKVNRRGWNQPQHF. The CDR3 nucleotides read TGTGCCAGCGGCAAAGTTAACCGCAGGGGGTGGAATCAGCCCCAGCATTTT.